This T cell receptor beta chain was sequenced for a study of blood T cell repertoires in COVID-19. Study-level information: T cells, B-cell-depleted T cells, or PBMCs supplied cDNA or gDNA.

The participants were between roughly 18 and 89 years old and came from about two dozen US areas. Exposed participants came across a COVID-19 case within 2 weeks before study entry. Per the original methods: Amplification with reference gene primers provided the estimates of nucleated cell counts. Using immunoSEQ multiplex PCR, the repertoire was profiled, and TCRdb retains in-frame clones only, with some absent. That table gives V, J and clone size, and the DNA gave D and trimming. The sample has 200,000 to 300,000 clones; about 87% are singletons. The CDR3 loop spans 17 amino acids. After removal of 7 bases from V and 1 base from J, the junction contained 8 bases not matched to a gene. Germline CDR1 reads ENHRY; CDR2 reads SYGVKD.

The sequencing input was PBMCs or T cells enriched from blood (not recorded which). The genes are TRBV10-3 and TRBJ2-6, with 9 bases aligning to TRBD1. The sequence was obtained from a woman aged 40 to 55 who had been exposed to COVID-19. The CDR3, as DNA: TGTGCCATCACCGCCGGGACAGGGTTTTCTGGGGCCAACGTCCTGACTTTC. It codes for CAITAGTGFSGANVLTF.